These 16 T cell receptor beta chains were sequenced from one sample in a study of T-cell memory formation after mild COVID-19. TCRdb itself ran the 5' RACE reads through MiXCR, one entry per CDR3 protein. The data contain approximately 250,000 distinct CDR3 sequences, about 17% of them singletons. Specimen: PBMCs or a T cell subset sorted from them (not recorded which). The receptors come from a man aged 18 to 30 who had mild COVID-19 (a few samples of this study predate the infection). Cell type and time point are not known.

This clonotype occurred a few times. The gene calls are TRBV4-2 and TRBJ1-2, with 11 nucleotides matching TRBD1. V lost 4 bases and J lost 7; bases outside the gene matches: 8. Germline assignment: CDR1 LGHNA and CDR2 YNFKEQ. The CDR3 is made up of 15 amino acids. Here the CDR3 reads CASSRWTGGVGGYTF. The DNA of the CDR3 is TGTGCCAGCAGCCGTTGGACAGGGGGCGTAGGTGGCTACACCTTC.

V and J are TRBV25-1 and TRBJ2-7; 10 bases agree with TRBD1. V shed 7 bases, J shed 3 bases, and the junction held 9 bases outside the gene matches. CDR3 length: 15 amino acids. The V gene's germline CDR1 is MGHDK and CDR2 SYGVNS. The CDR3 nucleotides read TGTGCCAGCACCTCGACAGGGGGCGCAGGCTACGAGCAGTACTTC. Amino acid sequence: CASTSTGGAGYEQYF.

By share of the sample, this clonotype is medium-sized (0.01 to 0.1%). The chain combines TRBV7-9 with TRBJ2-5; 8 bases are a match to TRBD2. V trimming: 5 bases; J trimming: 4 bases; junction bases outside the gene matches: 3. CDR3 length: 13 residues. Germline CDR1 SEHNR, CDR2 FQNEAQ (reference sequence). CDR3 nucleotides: TGTGCCAGCAGCCCTCGGGAGGGAGAGACCCAGTACTTC. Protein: CASSPREGETQYF.

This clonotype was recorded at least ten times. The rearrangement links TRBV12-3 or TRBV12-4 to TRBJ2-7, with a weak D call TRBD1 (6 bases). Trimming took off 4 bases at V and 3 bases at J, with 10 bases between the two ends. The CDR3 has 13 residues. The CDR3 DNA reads TGTGCCAGCAGTTGGGAAGGGGGCTACGAGCAGTACTTC. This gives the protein CASSWEGGYEQYF.

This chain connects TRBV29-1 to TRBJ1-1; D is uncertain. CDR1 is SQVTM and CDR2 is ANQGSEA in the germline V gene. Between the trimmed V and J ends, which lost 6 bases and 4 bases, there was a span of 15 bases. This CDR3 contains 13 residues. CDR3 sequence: CSVAWGSGTEAFF. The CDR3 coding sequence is TGCAGCGTCGCTTGGGGTAGTGGCACTGAAGCTTTCTTT.

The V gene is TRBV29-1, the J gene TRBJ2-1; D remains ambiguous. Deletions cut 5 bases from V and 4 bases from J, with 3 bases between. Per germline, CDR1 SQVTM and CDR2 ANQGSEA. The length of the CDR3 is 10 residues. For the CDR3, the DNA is TGCAGCGTTCGTTACAATGAGCAGTTCTTC. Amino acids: CSVRYNEQFF.

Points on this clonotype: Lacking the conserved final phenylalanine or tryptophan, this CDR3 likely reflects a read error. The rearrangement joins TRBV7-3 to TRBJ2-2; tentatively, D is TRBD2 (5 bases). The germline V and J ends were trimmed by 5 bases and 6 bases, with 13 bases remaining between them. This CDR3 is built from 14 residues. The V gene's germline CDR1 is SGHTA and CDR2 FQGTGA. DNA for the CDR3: TGTGCCAGCAGCCCCCCGGGGTCGGCCGGGGAGCTGTTTTTG. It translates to CASSPPGSAGELFL.

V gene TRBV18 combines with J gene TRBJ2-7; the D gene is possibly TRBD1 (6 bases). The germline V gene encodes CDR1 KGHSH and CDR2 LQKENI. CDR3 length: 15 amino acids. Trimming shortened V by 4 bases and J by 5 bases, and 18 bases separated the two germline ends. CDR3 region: CASSLTSGELDEQYF. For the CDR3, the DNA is TGTGCCAGCTCACTTACTTCAGGGGAATTGGACGAGCAGTACTTC.

The DNA of the CDR3 is TGCGCCAGCAGCCAAGAAGGAGGACCGAACACCGGGGAGCTGTTTTTT. Its protein product is CASSQEGGPNTGELFF. The chain employs TRBV4-3 and TRBJ2-2; a possible D gene is TRBD2 (5 bases). Per the germline V gene, CDR1 is LGHNA and CDR2 is YSLEER. The CDR3 contains 16 residues. V lost 0 bases and J 0 bases, leaving 8 bases between the germline ends.

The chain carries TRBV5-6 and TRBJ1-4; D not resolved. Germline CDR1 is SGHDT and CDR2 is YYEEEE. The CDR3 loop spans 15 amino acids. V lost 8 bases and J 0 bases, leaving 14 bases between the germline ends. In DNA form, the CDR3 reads TGTGCCAGTTCTTATCCCGCGGCAACTAATGAAAAACTGTTTTTT. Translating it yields CASSYPAATNEKLFF.

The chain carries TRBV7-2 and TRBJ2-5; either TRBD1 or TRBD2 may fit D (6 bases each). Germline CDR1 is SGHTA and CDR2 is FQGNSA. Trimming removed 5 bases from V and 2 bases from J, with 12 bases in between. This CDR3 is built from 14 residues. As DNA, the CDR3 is TGTGCCAGCAGCCCTTGGAGGGGGCAAGAGACCCAGTACTTC. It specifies CASSPWRGQETQYF.

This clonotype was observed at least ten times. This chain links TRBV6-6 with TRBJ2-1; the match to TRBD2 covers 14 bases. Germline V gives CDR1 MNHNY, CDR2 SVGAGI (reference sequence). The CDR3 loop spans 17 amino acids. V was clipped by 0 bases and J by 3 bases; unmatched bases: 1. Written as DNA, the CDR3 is TGTGCCAGCAGTTACTCGGGACTAGCGGGGGTCTACAATGAGCAGTTCTTC. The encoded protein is CASSYSGLAGVYNEQFF.

CDR3 sequence reads: CASSPLQGAPPEAFF. The CDR3 bases are TGTGCCAGCAGCCCGCTACAGGGGGCGCCTCCTGAAGCTTTCTTT. The rearrangement joins TRBV11-2 to TRBJ1-1, with 9 bases matching TRBD1. The V and J ends lost 5 bases and 6 bases, in that order; junction bases with no gene match: 10. This CDR3 is built from 15 residues. CDR1 is SGHAT, CDR2 FQNNGV, per germline.

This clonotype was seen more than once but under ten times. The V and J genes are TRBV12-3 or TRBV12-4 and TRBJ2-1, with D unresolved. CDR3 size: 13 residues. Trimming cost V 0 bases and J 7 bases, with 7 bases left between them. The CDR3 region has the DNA TGTGCCAGCAGTTTAGCGCAGTTGAATGAGCAGTTCTTC. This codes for CASSLAQLNEQFF.

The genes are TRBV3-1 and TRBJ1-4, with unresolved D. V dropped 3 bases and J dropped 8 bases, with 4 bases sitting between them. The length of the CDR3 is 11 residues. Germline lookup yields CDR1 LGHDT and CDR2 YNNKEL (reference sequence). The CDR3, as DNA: TGTGCCAGCAGCCATCAAGAAAAACTGTTTTTT. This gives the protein CASSHQEKLFF.

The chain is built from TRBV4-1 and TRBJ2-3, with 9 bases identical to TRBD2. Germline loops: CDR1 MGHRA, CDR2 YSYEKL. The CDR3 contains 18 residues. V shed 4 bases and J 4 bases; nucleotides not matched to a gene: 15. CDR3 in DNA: TGCGCCAGCAGCCCTTCGAGGGTGCGGGGGGGCAGGGCAGATACGCAGTATTTT. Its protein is CASSPSRVRGGRADTQYF.